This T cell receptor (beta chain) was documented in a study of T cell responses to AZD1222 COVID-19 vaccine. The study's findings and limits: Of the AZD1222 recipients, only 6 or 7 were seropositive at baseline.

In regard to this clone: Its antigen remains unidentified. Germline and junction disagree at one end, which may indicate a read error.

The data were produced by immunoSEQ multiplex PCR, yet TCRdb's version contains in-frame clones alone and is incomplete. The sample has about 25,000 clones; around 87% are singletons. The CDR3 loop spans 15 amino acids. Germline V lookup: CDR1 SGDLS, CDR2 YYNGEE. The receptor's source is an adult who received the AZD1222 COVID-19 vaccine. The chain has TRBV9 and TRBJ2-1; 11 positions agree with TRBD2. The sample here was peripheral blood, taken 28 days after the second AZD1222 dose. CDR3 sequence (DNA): TGTGCCAGCAGTGTAGCGGGAGGGATTCGCAATGAGCAGTTCTTC. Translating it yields CASSVAGGIRNEQFF.